This is a list of T cell receptor beta chains from one sample in a study of cytomegalovirus exposure and HLA in healthy donors. Using immunoSEQ multiplex PCR, the repertoire was profiled, and TCRdb retains in-frame clones only, with some absent. In all, the sample yields about 150,000 clones. The specimen was PBMCs. These receptors were taken from a woman aged 45-60 years in good health and CMV-seronegative. The CDR3 runs from the conserved cysteine through the conserved F or W. A D gene is named only where the DNA matches it firmly.

V	J	D	CDR3	DNA
TRBV4-1	TRBJ2-7	.	CASSQEGPEGYEQYF	TGCGCCAGCAGCCAAGAGGGCCCGGAGGGCTACGAGCAGTACTTC
TRBV25-1	TRBJ1-2	.	CASSEFEPEAINYGYTF	TGTGCCAGCAGTGAATTTGAGCCGGAGGCGATTAACTATGGCTACACCTTC
TRBV5-1	TRBJ2-3	TRBD2	CASSLGLAGSTDTQYF	TGCGCCAGCAGCTTGGGACTAGCGGGGAGCACAGATACGCAGTATTTT
TRBV15	TRBJ2-7	.	CATSRDDRGLLF	TGTGCCACCAGCAGAGATGACAGGGGACTACTTTTC
TRBV27	TRBJ2-7	.	CASSPSRPHEQYF	TGTGCCAGCAGTCCTTCTAGGCCCCACGAGCAGTACTTC
TRBV28	TRBJ2-5	.	CASKQIGVQETQYF	TGTGCCAGCAAACAAATCGGGGTACAAGAGACCCAGTACTTC
TRBV6-1	TRBJ1-2	.	CASNLAYGNYGYTF	TGTGCCAGCAATCTAGCCTACGGAAACTATGGCTACACCTTC
TRBV19	TRBJ1-2	.	CASRTGLNYGYTF	TGTGCCAGTAGGACAGGACTTAACTATGGCTACACCTTC
TRBV4-1	TRBJ1-4	.	CASTGRRGNEKLFF	TGCGCCAGCACCGGACGGCGGGGTAATGAAAAACTGTTTTTT
TRBV9	TRBJ2-1	TRBD2	CASSGSGRPLDNEQFF	TGTGCCAGCAGCGGTAGCGGGAGGCCCCTCGACAATGAGCAGTTCTTC
TRBV5-6	TRBJ2-3	.	CASSLSTDTQYF	TGTGCCAGCAGCCTCAGCACAGATACGCAGTATTTT
TRBV11-3	TRBJ2-5	.	CASSLHGETQYF	TGTGCCAGCAGCTTACACGGAGAGACCCAGTACTTC
TRBV5-1	TRBJ2-7	TRBD1	CASSARTGGSYEQYF	TGCGCCAGCAGCGCCCGGACAGGGGGCTCCTACGAGCAGTACTTC
TRBV5-1	TRBJ1-3	TRBD1	CASSLQGGGNTIYF	TGCGCCAGCAGCTTGCAGGGGGGCGGAAACACCATATATTTT
TRBV7-3	TRBJ2-5	.	CASSPTGRETQYF	TGTGCCAGCAGCCCGACAGGGAGGGAGACCCAGTACTTC
TRBV9	TRBJ2-7	TRBD1	CASSVGVLTGPYF	TGTGCCAGCAGCGTAGGGGTATTGACAGGGCCTTACTTC
TRBV5-1	TRBJ2-1	TRBD1	CASSPGGWQFF	TGCGCCAGCAGCCCAGGGGGTTGGCAGTTCTTC
TRBV6-1	TRBJ2-2	.	CASSGTDTGELFF	TGTGCCAGCAGTGGGACAGACACCGGGGAGCTGTTTTTT
TRBV4-2	TRBJ1-5	.	CASSQSTRDNQPQHF	TGTGCCAGCAGCCAGTCAACCAGGGACAATCAGCCCCAGCATTTT
TRBV4-3	TRBJ2-5	TRBD2	CASSQEAGLQETQYF	TGCGCCAGCAGCCAAGAAGCGGGGCTCCAAGAGACCCAGTACTTC
TRBV5-1	TRBJ1-3	.	CASSLGQASSGNTIYF	TGCGCCAGCAGCTTGGGACAGGCAAGCTCTGGAAACACCATATATTTT
TRBV7-9	TRBJ1-5	.	CASSLGSLEGIYQPQHF	TGTGCCAGCAGCTTAGGGTCCCTAGAAGGAATCTATCAGCCCCAGCATTTT
TRBV2	TRBJ2-7	.	CASSDITSATVSYEQYF	TGTGCCAGCAGTGACATAACTTCCGCGACAGTCTCCTACGAGCAGTACTTC
TRBV9	TRBJ2-3	.	CASSPRVAASSTDTQYF	TGTGCCAGCAGCCCCAGGGTTGCGGCAAGTAGCACAGATACGCAGTATTTT
TRBV30	TRBJ1-1	.	CAWTKNTEAFF	TGTGCCTGGACCAAGAACACTGAAGCTTTCTTT
TRBV28	TRBJ2-1	.	CASSGALGAGEQFF	TGTGCCAGCAGTGGGGCGTTAGGGGCAGGTGAGCAGTTCTTC
TRBV30	TRBJ1-2	TRBD1	CAWSVPHYRGTNYGYTF	TGTGCCTGGAGTGTACCCCATTACAGGGGGACCAACTATGGCTACACCTTC
TRBV28	TRBJ1-2	.	CASSSPGGGYGYTF	TGTGCCAGCAGTTCCCCCGGGGGGGGCTATGGCTACACCTTC
TRBV5-1	TRBJ1-5	.	CASSLAGDQPQHF	TGCGCCAGCAGCCTAGCGGGAGATCAGCCCCAGCATTTT
TRBV5-1	TRBJ2-7	TRBD2	CASSFSGGVKYEQYF	TGCGCCAGCAGCTTCAGCGGGGGGGTTAAATACGAGCAGTACTTC
TRBV30	TRBJ2-1	.	CAWRKRVSYNEQFF	TGTGCCTGGAGGAAGCGGGTCTCCTACAATGAGCAGTTCTTC
TRBV30	TRBJ2-7	TRBD1	CAGSNPGGLSYEQYF	TGTGCCGGGAGTAACCCAGGGGGTCTCTCCTACGAGCAGTACTTC
TRBV28	TRBJ2-2	.	CASSLEATGELFF	TGTGCCAGCAGTTTAGAGGCGACCGGGGAGCTGTTTTTT
TRBV7-2	TRBJ2-3	.	CASSLRRGRMADTQYF	TGTGCCAGCAGCTTAAGGCGCGGCAGAATGGCGGATACGCAGTATTTT
TRBV5-6	TRBJ1-5	TRBD1	CASSKTGSNQPQHF	TGTGCCAGCAGCAAGACAGGGAGCAATCAGCCCCAGCATTTT
TRBV5-4	TRBJ1-2	TRBD1	CASSRGQGDGYGYTF	TGTGCCAGCAGCAGAGGGCAGGGGGACGGTTATGGCTACACCTTC
TRBV28	TRBJ2-2	TRBD2	CASSFSGASGGPARGELFF	TGTGCCAGCAGCTTCTCCGGGGCTAGCGGGGGACCGGCCCGCGGGGAGCTGTTTTTT
TRBV2	TRBJ2-7	TRBD2	CASSGTSPGEQYF	TGTGCCAGCAGTGGGACTAGCCCGGGGGAGCAGTACTTC
TRBV11-2	TRBJ2-2	TRBD2	CASSFGGVGAETGELFF	TGTGCCAGCAGCTTCGGGGGGGTAGGGGCGGAGACCGGGGAGCTGTTTTTT
TRBV2	TRBJ2-7	.	CASSEQGLPSYEQYF	TGTGCCAGCAGTGAACAGGGACTGCCTTCCTACGAGCAGTACTTC
TRBV5-1	TRBJ1-1	.	CASSLGGRNTEAFF	TGCGCCAGCAGCTTGGGGGGCAGGAACACTGAAGCTTTCTTT
TRBV14	TRBJ2-1	TRBD2	CASSPGLAEIGFF	TGTGCCAGCAGCCCGGGACTAGCGGAGATAGGGTTCTTC
TRBV11-1	TRBJ1-2	.	CASSFKSYTGYTF	TGTGCCAGCAGCTTTAAGAGTTATACGGGCTACACCTTC
TRBV5-1	TRBJ1-2	.	CASSLKGEDRGYTF	TGCGCCAGCAGCTTGAAGGGAGAGGACCGTGGCTACACCTTC
TRBV29-1	TRBJ1-1	.	CSAQGFNTEAFF	TGCAGCGCCCAGGGGTTTAACACTGAAGCTTTCTTT
TRBV27	TRBJ2-5	TRBD2	CASSPRGAGGWRETQYF	TGTGCCAGCAGTCCCCGCGGAGCGGGAGGATGGAGAGAGACCCAGTACTTC
TRBV5-6	TRBJ1-2	TRBD1	CASSLDRGYYGYTF	TGTGCCAGCAGCTTGGACAGGGGATACTATGGCTACACCTTC
TRBV18	TRBJ1-1	.	CASSPTGTTREAFF	TGTGCCAGCTCACCCACAGGGACAACGCGTGAAGCTTTCTTT
TRBV7-9	TRBJ1-5	.	CTSSPSGDSNQPQHF	TGTACCAGCAGCCCCTCAGGGGATAGCAATCAGCCCCAGCATTTT
TRBV7-2	TRBJ2-7	.	CASSPDRQTVEQYF	TGTGCCAGCAGCCCCGACAGGCAAACAGTCGAGCAGTACTTC
TRBV6-6	TRBJ1-3	TRBD1	CASSLQGFGNTIYF	TGTGCCAGCAGCTTACAGGGGTTCGGTAACACCATATATTTT